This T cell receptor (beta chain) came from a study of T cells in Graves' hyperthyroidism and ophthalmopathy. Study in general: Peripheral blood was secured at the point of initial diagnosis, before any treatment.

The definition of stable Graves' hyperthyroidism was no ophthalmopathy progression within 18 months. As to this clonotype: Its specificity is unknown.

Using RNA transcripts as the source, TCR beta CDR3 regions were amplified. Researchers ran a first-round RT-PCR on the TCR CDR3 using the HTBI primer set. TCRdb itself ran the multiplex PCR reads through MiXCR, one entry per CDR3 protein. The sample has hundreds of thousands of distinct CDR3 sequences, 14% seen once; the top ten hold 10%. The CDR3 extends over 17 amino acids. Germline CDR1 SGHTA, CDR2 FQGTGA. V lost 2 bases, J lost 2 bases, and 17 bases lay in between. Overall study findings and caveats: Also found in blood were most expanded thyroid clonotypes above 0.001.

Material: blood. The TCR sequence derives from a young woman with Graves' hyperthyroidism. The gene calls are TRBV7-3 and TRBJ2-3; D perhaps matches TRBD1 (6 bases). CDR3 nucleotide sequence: TGTGCCAGCAGCTTAGAGCAGGGGTCGATCTACACAGATACGCAGTATTTT. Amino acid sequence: CASSLEQGSIYTDTQYF.